Listed below are T cell receptor beta chains from one sample, sequenced in a study of shared clonotypes between healthy human individuals. The repertoire was sequenced with immunoSEQ multiplex PCR; TCRdb's copy has only in-frame clones and lacks some. The table shows about 1 million clones, with around 78% occurring only once. Sample: memory CD4+ T cells from PBMCs. These receptors originate from a man aged 18 to 30 in good health. Some clones in this sample may be carry-over from other donors' samples. CDR3s include the opening cysteine and the closing phenylalanine or tryptophan. A D gene is named only where the DNA matches it firmly. A clone size is listed for some rows: how often the clone was seen (once, few, many), or a class if it is expanded.

d_call: NA; clone_size: NA; j_call: TRBJ2-7; v_call: TRBV29-1; cdr3_nt: TGCAGCGCAACGGGGCCACTCTACGAGCAGTACTTC; cdr3_aa: CSATGPLYEQYF
d_call: NA; clone_size: few; j_call: TRBJ1-5; v_call: TRBV28; cdr3_nt: TGTGCCAGCAGTTTAGCAGGGGACAATCAGCCCCAGCATTTT; cdr3_aa: CASSLAGDNQPQHF
d_call: NA; clone_size: NA; j_call: TRBJ1-5; v_call: TRBV18; cdr3_nt: TGTGCCAGCTCACCACAGGACAAAAATCAGCCCCAGCATTTT; cdr3_aa: CASSPQDKNQPQHF
d_call: TRBD2; clone_size: NA; j_call: TRBJ2-1; v_call: TRBV4-3; cdr3_nt: TGCGCCAGCAGCCCCCTTAACGGGAGGGCCATCTATGAGCAGTTCTTC; cdr3_aa: CASSPLNGRAIYEQFF
d_call: NA; clone_size: NA; j_call: TRBJ1-5; v_call: TRBV28; cdr3_nt: TGTGCCAGCAGTTTGGTAGGGACCCTAAATCAGCCCCAGCATTTT; cdr3_aa: CASSLVGTLNQPQHF
d_call: TRBD2; clone_size: NA; j_call: TRBJ2-7; v_call: TRBV18; cdr3_nt: TGTGCCAGCTCACCAGCAGCGGGAACGGACGAGCAGTACTTC; cdr3_aa: CASSPAAGTDEQYF
d_call: NA; clone_size: NA; j_call: TRBJ2-7; v_call: TRBV30; cdr3_nt: TGTGCCTGGAGTGTAGCAAGTTACATGGAGCAGTACTTC; cdr3_aa: CAWSVASYMEQYF
d_call: NA; clone_size: NA; j_call: TRBJ1-2; v_call: TRBV27; cdr3_nt: TGTGCCAGCAGTTTATCCCCGGACATTCATGGCTACACCTTC; cdr3_aa: CASSLSPDIHGYTF
d_call: TRBD1; clone_size: NA; j_call: TRBJ1-2; v_call: TRBV28; cdr3_nt: TGTGCCAGCACCCTAGCCGGGACAGGGAGCTACACCTTC; cdr3_aa: CASTLAGTGSYTF
d_call: NA; clone_size: NA; j_call: TRBJ2-2; v_call: TRBV7-2; cdr3_nt: TGTGCCAGCAGCTTTGGCGGGGCGGTCTGGAGCGCCGGGGAGCTGTTTTTT; cdr3_aa: CASSFGGAVWSAGELFF
d_call: TRBD1; clone_size: NA; j_call: TRBJ1-4; v_call: TRBV6-1; cdr3_nt: TGTGCCAGCAGTGAATTCAAGGACAGGCGTGAAAAACTGTTTTTT; cdr3_aa: CASSEFKDRREKLFF
d_call: TRBD1; clone_size: few; j_call: TRBJ2-2; v_call: TRBV5-4; cdr3_nt: TGTGCCAGCAGCCGGGACAGCGCCCACACCGGGGAGCTGTTTTTT; cdr3_aa: CASSRDSAHTGELFF
d_call: TRBD1; clone_size: NA; j_call: TRBJ1-5; v_call: TRBV6-1; cdr3_nt: TGTGCCAGCAGGGACAGGGTATCGGGCGATCAGCCCCAGCATTTT; cdr3_aa: CASRDRVSGDQPQHF
d_call: NA; clone_size: once; j_call: TRBJ2-7; v_call: TRBV29-1; cdr3_nt: TGCAGCGTTGTACGCGGGTCTAATCGGTACTTC; cdr3_aa: CSVVRGSNRYF
d_call: TRBD1; clone_size: many; j_call: TRBJ2-1; v_call: TRBV7-9; cdr3_nt: TGTGCCAGCAGCTTAGGAATTAGGCGGACAGGGGATGAGCAGTTCTTC; cdr3_aa: CASSLGIRRTGDEQFF
d_call: TRBD1; clone_size: NA; j_call: TRBJ2-7; v_call: TRBV5-1; cdr3_nt: TGCGCCAGCAGCTCCCGACAGGGGGCCGGGTACGAGCAGTACTTC; cdr3_aa: CASSSRQGAGYEQYF
d_call: NA; clone_size: once; j_call: TRBJ2-7; v_call: TRBV6-1; cdr3_nt: TGTGCCAGCAGTGGGCAGAACGGGGGCGAGCAGTACTTC; cdr3_aa: CASSGQNGGEQYF
d_call: TRBD1; clone_size: NA; j_call: TRBJ1-2; v_call: TRBV10-3; cdr3_nt: TGTGCCATCAGTCACCGGGACAGGGTGGCGGGCTACACCTTC; cdr3_aa: CAISHRDRVAGYTF
d_call: NA; clone_size: NA; j_call: TRBJ1-4; v_call: TRBV6-1; cdr3_nt: TGTGCCAGCAGTGTAATCGGAGGGGATGAAAAACTGTTTTTT; cdr3_aa: CASSVIGGDEKLFF
d_call: NA; clone_size: few; j_call: TRBJ1-2; v_call: TRBV11-2; cdr3_nt: TGTGCCAGCAGCTCCCAATCGAGAGGGACTGGCTACACCTTC; cdr3_aa: CASSSQSRGTGYTF
d_call: TRBD1; clone_size: NA; j_call: TRBJ1-3; v_call: TRBV5-8; cdr3_nt: TGTGCCAGCAGCTTGGGGCAGGGGGCGGCTGGAAACACCATATATTTT; cdr3_aa: CASSLGQGAAGNTIYF
d_call: NA; clone_size: once; j_call: TRBJ1-3; v_call: TRBV28; cdr3_nt: TGTGCCAGCAGTTCCGGGACCTCTGGAAACACCATATATTTT; cdr3_aa: CASSSGTSGNTIYF
d_call: NA; clone_size: NA; j_call: TRBJ2-3; v_call: TRBV10-3; cdr3_nt: TGTGCCATCAGTGAGTTAGCGAGCACAGATACGCAGTATTTT; cdr3_aa: CAISELASTDTQYF
d_call: NA; clone_size: many; j_call: TRBJ2-3; v_call: TRBV5-1; cdr3_nt: TGCGCCAGCAGCTTAACCACAGATACGCAGTATTTT; cdr3_aa: CASSLTTDTQYF
d_call: NA; clone_size: few; j_call: TRBJ1-1; v_call: TRBV4-1; cdr3_nt: TGCGCCAGCAGCCGGACAGTCATGAACACTGAAGCTTTCTTT; cdr3_aa: CASSRTVMNTEAFF
d_call: NA; clone_size: once; j_call: TRBJ2-3; v_call: TRBV13; cdr3_nt: TGTGCCAGCAGCTCGGGACGTGATAGAAGCACAGATACGCAGTATTTT; cdr3_aa: CASSSGRDRSTDTQYF